This TCR beta chain appears in the sequencing data of a study of cytomegalovirus exposure and HLA in healthy donors. Broader study findings: Follow-up analysis later connected one missense variant in DCLRE1C with trimming of TCR beta V- and J-genes. In an earlier analysis, most TCR beta V segments were productive about 87% or about 30% of the time. After further analysis at a later stage, roughly 15,000 TCR beta sequences were associated with HLA alleles at 0.05 false discovery rate. Rare TCR sequences dominated, though some public TCRs recurred in many donors.

It was with 60 Vbeta and 13 Jbeta primers that the PCR ran. The method was immunoSEQ multiplex PCR; TCRdb's version includes in-frame clones alone and lacks a portion of them. The sample includes around 210,000 clones, about 77% seen only once; the top ten take under 0.6%. Concerning this clone itself: Its target is unknown.

This CDR3 spans 13 amino acids. Germline assignment: CDR1 GTSNPN and CDR2 SVGIG (reference sequence). Trimming left V 3 bases short and J 6 bases short, with 11 bases between. Sequences were obtained from PBMCs. The chain recombines TRBV30 with TRBJ2-2; possibly TRBD2 for D (5 bases). The receptor's source is a boy between 10 and 17 years old in good health and CMV-seronegative. CDR3 in amino acids: CAWSGVSPGELFF. As DNA, the CDR3 is TGTGCCTGGAGCGGGGTCTCCCCCGGGGAGCTGTTTTTT. The whole variable domain, remainder taken from reference TRBV30 and TRBJ2-2, is SQTIHQWPATLVQPVGSPLSLECTVEGTSNPNLYWYRQAAGRGLQLLFYSVGIGQISSEVPQNLSASRPQDRQFILSSKKLLLSDSGFYLCAWSGVSPGELFFGEGSRLTVL.